These 21 T cell receptor beta chains originate from one sample sequenced in a study of T cells after yellow fever vaccination. TCRdb re-derived calls from the 5' RACE reads in MiXCR, one entry per CDR3 protein. This sample has over 300,000 distinct CDR3 sequences; around 4% occur once, and the top ten carry around a quarter. The source material was PBMCs, sampled on the day of the yellow fever booster vaccination. These receptors were collected from a man aged 18 to 35 who received the YFV17D yellow fever vaccine.

This clonotype has only a few counts. CDR3: CASSLAGAGHGNTIYF. For the CDR3, the DNA is TGCGCCAGCAGCTTGGCCGGGGCAGGGCATGGAAACACCATATATTTT. V gene TRBV5-1 combines with J gene TRBJ1-3; D is possibly TRBD1 (5 bases). V shed 0 bases and J shed 3 bases, with 13 bases lying between them. CDR1 and CDR2 from the germline V gene are SGHRS and YFSETQ. There are 16 residues in the CDR3.

The rearrangement joins TRBV7-2 to TRBJ1-3; no clear D. This CDR3 spans 14 amino acids. Trimming stripped 7 bases from V and 4 bases from J, with 14 bases between. CDR1 SGHTA and CDR2 FQGNSA come from the germline V gene. This chain's CDR3 is CASTEGLEGNTIYF. DNA of the CDR3: TGTGCCAGCACCGAGGGTCTGGAGGGAAACACCATATATTTT.

The J gene is TRBJ2-5, the V gene TRBV5-1, with 10 nucleotides matching TRBD2. There are 18 residues in the CDR3. The V gene end was trimmed by 4 bases and the J gene end by 2 bases; junction bases not matched to a gene: 14. CDR1 is SGHRS, CDR2 YFSETQ, per germline. CDR3 sequence (DNA): TGCGCCAGCAGCGCCGGACTAGCGGTCTCATTAATTCAAGAGACCCAGTACTTC. Protein product: CASSAGLAVSLIQETQYF.

A remark on this clonotype: A much larger clone is a single base away; this may be a read error. The chain recombines TRBV5-5 with TRBJ2-6, with D tentatively TRBD1 or TRBD2 (5 bases each). Trimming left V 10 bases short and J 2 bases short, with 16 bases between. The CDR3 extends over 15 amino acids. Germline-derived CDR1 and CDR2 are SGHKS and YYEKEE (reference sequence). The CDR3 DNA follows: TGTGCCTCCTCGGGACCCCTGGCTGGGGCCAACGTCCTGACTTTC. This codes for CASSGPLAGANVLTF.

This clonotype was seen ten or more times. The V gene is TRBV28, the J gene TRBJ2-5; no clear D. This CDR3 has 12 residues. The germline CDR1 and CDR2 sequences are MDHEN and SYDVKM. The CDR3 here is CTTGQTLETQYF. The DNA of the CDR3 is TGTACCACCGGGCAGACCCTGGAGACCCAGTACTTC.

In this sample, this clonotype turned up many times. The chain employs TRBV6-6 and TRBJ1-2; 9 bases are shared with TRBD1. Germline CDR1 is MNHNY and CDR2 is SVGAGI (reference sequence). This CDR3 is built from 15 residues. The junction had 9 bases not matched to a gene; V was cut back by 5 bases and J by 5 bases. This chain's CDR3 is CASSPTLDRGYGYTF. The CDR3, as DNA: TGTGCCAGCAGTCCAACCCTCGACAGGGGGTATGGCTACACCTTC.

Many counts were recorded for this clonotype. V and J are TRBV20-1 and TRBJ2-1, with D maybe TRBD1 (5 bases). The CDR3 loop spans 14 amino acids. Germline V gives CDR1 DFQATT, CDR2 SNEGSKA (reference sequence). V was pared by 6 bases and J by 0 bases, with 12 bases between. CDR3 residues: CSASSGASYNEQFF. The CDR3 region has the DNA TGCAGTGCCTCAAGTGGGGCCTCCTACAATGAGCAGTTCTTC.

Ten or more counts support this clonotype. The chain employs TRBV12-3 or TRBV12-4 and TRBJ2-5, with D hard to call. The V gene lost 6 bases and the J gene lost 4 bases, with 6 bases spanning the gap. The CDR3 is 11 residues long. This chain's CDR3 is CASRLGETQYF. CDR3 nucleotides: TGTGCCAGCAGACTTGGAGAGACCCAGTACTTC.

This clonotype has ten or more counts. This chain links TRBV5-1 with TRBJ2-1; perhaps TRBD2 as D (6 bases). The CDR3 sequence is 15 residues long. Trimming cost V 7 bases and J 2 bases, with 16 bases left between them. Germline CDR1 SGHRS, CDR2 YFSETQ. CDR3 sequence (DNA): TGCGCCAGCCTAGACCGGGACTCCACCTACAATGAGCAGTTCTTC. Protein sequence: CASLDRDSTYNEQFF.

This clonotype was detected only a few times. The chain joins TRBV4-3 to TRBJ1-2; D gene uncertain. Germline CDR1 is LGHNA and CDR2 is YSLEER. The CDR3 runs 17 residues. Trimming took 4 bases from V and 0 from J, leaving 18 bases between them. CDR3: CASSPLGLQLANYGYTF. The CDR3 nucleotides read TGCGCCAGCAGCCCCCTTGGACTGCAGTTAGCTAACTATGGCTACACCTTC.

This clonotype was recorded many times. The J gene is TRBJ1-1, the V gene TRBV29-1; unclear D gene. The germline V gene encodes CDR1 SQVTM and CDR2 ANQGSEA. The CDR3 consists of 12 residues. Trimming stripped 7 bases from V and 2 bases from J, with 11 bases between. The CDR3 region has the DNA TGCAGCGGCATGACGGGAAACACTGAAGCTTTCTTT. Its protein is CSGMTGNTEAFF.

This clonotype appeared a few times. One end of the junction fails to match germline, which may point to a read error. V gene TRBV20-1 combines with J gene TRBJ2-5, with 9 bases that match TRBD1. The CDR3 spans 11 residues. Germline assignment: CDR1 DFQATT and CDR2 SNEGSKA (reference sequence). CDR3 DNA sequence: TGCAGTGCGGGCATCCGGGACAGGGTAGGATTC. It is translated as CSAGIRDRVGF.

This clonotype was counted at least ten times. CDR3 coding DNA: TGCGCCAGCAGCTTGATTGGCGGGGAAGAGACCCAGTACTTC. Its translation: CASSLIGGEETQYF. This rearrangement joins TRBV5-1 to TRBJ2-5; maybe TRBD2 (6 bases). Trimming left V 1 base short and J 3 bases short, with 10 bases between. The CDR3 length is 14 residues. The V gene's germline CDR1 is SGHRS and CDR2 YFSETQ.

This clonotype came up many times. The rearrangement uses TRBV9 and TRBJ2-3; either TRBD1 or TRBD2 may fit D (6 bases each). Looked up from germline, CDR1 is SGDLS and CDR2 is YYNGEE. V lost 2 bases to trimming and J lost 1 base, with 8 bases between them. CDR3 length equals 14 residues. CDR3 sequence reads: CASSVRGRTDTQYF. The CDR3 DNA is TGTGCCAGCAGCGTCCGGGGGCGCACAGATACGCAGTATTTT.

In this sample, this clonotype turned up many times. V is TRBV5-1 and J is TRBJ2-3; TRBD2 aligns across 14 bases. Per germline, CDR1 SGHRS and CDR2 YFSETQ. This CDR3 region has 17 residues. V shed 4 bases, J shed 7 bases, and the junction held 11 bases outside the gene matches. This chain's CDR3 is CASSPWTSGGSYHTQYF. For the CDR3, the DNA is TGCGCCAGCAGCCCGTGGACTAGCGGGGGGTCATATCATACGCAGTATTTT.

This clonotype was seen ten or more times. The rearrangement joins TRBV6-2 or TRBV6-3 to TRBJ1-1, with D unresolved. From germline, CDR1 is MNHEY and CDR2 SVGEGT. There are 17 residues in the CDR3. V was pared by 0 bases and J by 0 bases, with 14 bases between. The CDR3 protein is CASSYSISPQMNTEAFF. The CDR3, as DNA: TGTGCCAGCAGTTACTCTATCTCACCCCAAATGAACACTGAAGCTTTCTTT.

The chain has TRBV27 and TRBJ1-1, with TRBD1 matching 11 bases. Germline CDR1 MNHEY, CDR2 SMNVEV (reference sequence). J lost 0 bases, V lost 2 bases, and 8 bases had no gene match. The CDR3 covers 18 residues. This chain's CDR3 is CASSLIGTGGIMNTEAFF. In DNA form, the CDR3 reads TGTGCCAGCAGTTTAATTGGGACAGGGGGTATTATGAACACTGAAGCTTTCTTT.

This clonotype was seen a few times. The chain is built from TRBV6-1 and TRBJ1-1; D possibly corresponds to TRBD1 (5 bases). The CDR3 is 14 amino acids. CDR1 and CDR2 from the germline V gene are MNHNS and SASEGT. Trimming pared 7 bases from V and 2 bases from J, leaving 14 bases between. The CDR3 nucleotides read TGTGCCAGCAAAGAAGGAGGGACTAACACTGAAGCTTTCTTT. Translated: CASKEGGTNTEAFF.

The sample holds many counts of this clonotype. This chain uses TRBV4-2 with TRBJ2-1; 7 bases are shared with TRBD1. J lost 2 bases, V lost 4 bases, and 5 bases had no gene match. Germline V gene sequence: CDR1 LGHNA, CDR2 YNFKEQ. The CDR3 contains 15 residues. The chain's CDR3 is CASSPGQRAYNEQFF. DNA for the CDR3: TGTGCCAGCAGCCCGGGACAGCGTGCCTACAATGAGCAGTTCTTC.

This clonotype was found many times. The chain recombines TRBV10-3 with TRBJ1-3; 7 positions agree with TRBD1. CDR3 length: 14 residues. The germline gives CDR1 ENHRY, CDR2 SYGVKD. The J segment lost 0 bases and the V segment lost 5 bases, leaving 1 base of the junction unmatched. CDR3 DNA sequence: TGTGCCATCAGTAGGGACAGCTCTGGAAACACCATATATTTT. It encodes CAISRDSSGNTIYF.

This clonotype showed up just a few times. The J gene is TRBJ1-1, the V gene TRBV5-1; D might be TRBD1 (6 bases). Germline V gene lookup returns CDR1 SGHRS and CDR2 YFSETQ. V was cut by 4 bases and J by 0 bases, with 13 bases left in between. The CDR3 length is 15 residues. This CDR3 reads CASSPNRELNTEAFF. CDR3 in DNA: TGCGCCAGCAGCCCGAACAGGGAGTTGAACACTGAAGCTTTCTTT.